This T cell receptor beta chain was recovered during a study of T cell repertoires in urothelial bladder cancer (dated by TCRdb to between 2018 and 2020). Background for the entire study: Of the roughly twelve resected lesions, three were clinically staged as cT0, three as cTa, three as cT1 and three as cT2 or greater. Around eleven patients who had bladder lesions and were undergoing transurethral resection were prospectively identified. Approximately 13 resected bladder lesions, consisting of urothelial carcinoma (UC+) and benign (UC-) specimens, were examined. The study compared TCR repertoire clonality in bladder tumors with that in benign bladder inflammation.

Bladder lesion specimens were collected at transurethral resection and stored at -80C. DNA was extracted from bladder specimens collected at transurethral resection. The immunoSEQ assay was used to sequence the CDR3 region of the TCR beta chain. Per the source publication's procedure: For each specimen, the T-cell fraction, clonal dominance, and maximum TCR clone frequency were calculated. TCRdb provides this immuneACCESS table in a form limited to in-frame rearrangements. Some clones are lacking; in checked studies, under half of them reflect an unresolved V gene, and why the rest are absent is not known. That table supplies the V and J calls and clone size; D and trimming were determined from the DNA. This sample has about 13,000 clones in its table, and roughly 65% of those were observed once. The biggest ten clones account for about 8.1% of the sample. As regards this clone: This clone's antigen is unknown. No base-level quality is on record; no much larger clone is a single base apart.

Points the paper makes about the study in general: Urothelial carcinoma specimens had fewer T cells than benign specimens, with medians of 5,569 and 25,872. Carcinoma specimens had a median tumor infiltrating lymphocyte percentage of 2%, while benign specimens had a median of around 12%. A single T-cell clone reached up to about 17% of infiltrating lymphocytes in carcinoma specimens, compared with under 2.5% in benign specimens.

According to the germline V gene, CDR1 reads LGHNA and CDR2 reads YNFKEQ. Including cysteine and phenylalanine, the CDR3 has 14 amino acids. Just CDR3 DNA is preserved here, 42 bases in frame from base 1. V and J lose 2 bases and 11 bases, and a span of 18 bases separates them. The receptor was isolated from a human donor with urothelial carcinoma. The chain uses TRBV4-2 and TRBJ1-1; no D segment can be confidently identified. Sequencing used tumor-infiltrating cells from bladder cancer. The CDR3 here reads CASSQSEGPNGAFF. The DNA sequence is TGTGCCAGCAGCCAATCAGAAGGTCCCAACGGGGCTTTCTTT.